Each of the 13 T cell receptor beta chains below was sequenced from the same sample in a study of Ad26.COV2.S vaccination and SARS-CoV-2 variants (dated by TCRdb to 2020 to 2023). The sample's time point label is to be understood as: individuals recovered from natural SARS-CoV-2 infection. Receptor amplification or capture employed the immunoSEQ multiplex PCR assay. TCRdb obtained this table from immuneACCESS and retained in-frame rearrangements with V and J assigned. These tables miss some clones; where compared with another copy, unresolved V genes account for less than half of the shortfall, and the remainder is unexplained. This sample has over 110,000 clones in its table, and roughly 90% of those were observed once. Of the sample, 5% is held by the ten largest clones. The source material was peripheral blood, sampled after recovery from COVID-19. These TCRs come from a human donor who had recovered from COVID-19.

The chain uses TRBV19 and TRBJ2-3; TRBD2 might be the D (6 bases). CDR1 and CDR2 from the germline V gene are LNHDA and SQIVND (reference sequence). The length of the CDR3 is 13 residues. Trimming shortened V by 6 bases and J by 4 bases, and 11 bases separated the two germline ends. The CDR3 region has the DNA TGTGCCAGTAGCCAAGGACTACCAGATACGCAGTATTTT. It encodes CASSQGLPDTQYF.

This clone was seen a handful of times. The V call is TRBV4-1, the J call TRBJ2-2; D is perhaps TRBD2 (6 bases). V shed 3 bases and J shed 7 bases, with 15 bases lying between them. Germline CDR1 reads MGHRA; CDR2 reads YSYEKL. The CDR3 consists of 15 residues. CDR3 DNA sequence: TGCGCCAGCAGCCAGCCCTGGCGGGGCGTCGGGGAGCTGTTTTTT. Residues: CASSQPWRGVGELFF.

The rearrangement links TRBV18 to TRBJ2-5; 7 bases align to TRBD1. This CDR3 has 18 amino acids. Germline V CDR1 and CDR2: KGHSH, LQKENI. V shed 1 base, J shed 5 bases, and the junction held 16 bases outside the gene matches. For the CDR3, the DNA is TGTGCCAGCTCACCACAATCTCTAACAGGGGTTTCACAGGAGACCCAGTACTTC. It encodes CASSPQSLTGVSQETQYF.

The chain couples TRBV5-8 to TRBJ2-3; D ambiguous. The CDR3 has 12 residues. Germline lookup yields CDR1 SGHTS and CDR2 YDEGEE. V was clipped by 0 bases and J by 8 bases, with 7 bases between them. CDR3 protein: CASSLVVGTQYF. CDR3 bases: TGTGCCAGCAGCTTGGTGGTCGGTACGCAGTATTTT.

CDR3 loop: CASSFDPARVGYGYTF. The CDR3 DNA follows: TGTGCCAGCTCTTTTGACCCTGCAAGGGTCGGGTATGGCTACACCTTC. The chain links TRBV18 to TRBJ1-2, with no clear D. There are 16 residues in the CDR3. CDR1 and CDR2 from the germline V gene are KGHSH and LQKENI. V shed 6 bases and J shed 5 bases, with 22 bases lying between them.

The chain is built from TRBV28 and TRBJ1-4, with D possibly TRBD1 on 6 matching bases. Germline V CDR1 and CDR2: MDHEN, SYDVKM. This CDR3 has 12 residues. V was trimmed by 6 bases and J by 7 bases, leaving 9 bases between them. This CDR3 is CASRTGGEKLFF. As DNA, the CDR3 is TGTGCCAGCAGGACAGGTGGTGAAAAACTGTTTTTT.

The CDR3 is CASSFLWNRGDRNQPQHF. The CDR3 DNA follows: TGTGCCAGCAGCTTTTTATGGAACAGGGGGGATCGCAATCAGCCCCAGCATTTT. The genes are TRBV5-5 and TRBJ1-5, with TRBD1 matching 8 bases. Per germline, CDR1 SGHKS and CDR2 YYEKEE (reference sequence). Trimming took 2 bases from V and 2 from J; bases not matched to a gene: 12. The CDR3 is 18 residues long.

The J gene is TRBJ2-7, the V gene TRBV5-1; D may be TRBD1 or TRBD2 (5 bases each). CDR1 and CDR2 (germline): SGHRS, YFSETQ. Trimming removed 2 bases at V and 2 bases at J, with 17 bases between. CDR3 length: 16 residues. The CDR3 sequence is CASSLLPGDGTYEQYF. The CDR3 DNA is TGCGCCAGCAGCTTACTCCCCGGGGACGGTACCTACGAGCAGTACTTC.

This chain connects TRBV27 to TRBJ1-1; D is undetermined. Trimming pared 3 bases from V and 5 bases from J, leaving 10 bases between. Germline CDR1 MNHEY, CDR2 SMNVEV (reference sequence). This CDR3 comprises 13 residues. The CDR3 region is CASSFIGVTEAFF. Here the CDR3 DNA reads TGTGCCAGCAGTTTTATCGGGGTGACTGAAGCTTTCTTT.

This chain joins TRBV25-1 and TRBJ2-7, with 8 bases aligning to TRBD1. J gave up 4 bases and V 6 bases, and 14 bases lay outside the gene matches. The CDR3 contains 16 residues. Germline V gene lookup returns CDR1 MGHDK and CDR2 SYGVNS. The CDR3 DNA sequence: TGTGCCAGCAGCCGCCTTGGACAGGGATTTTTATACGAGCAGTACTTC. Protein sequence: CASSRLGQGFLYEQYF.

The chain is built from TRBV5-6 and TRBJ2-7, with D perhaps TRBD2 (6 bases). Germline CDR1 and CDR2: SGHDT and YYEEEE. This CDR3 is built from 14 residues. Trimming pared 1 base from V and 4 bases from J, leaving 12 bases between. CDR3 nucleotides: TGTGCCAGCAGCTTGTTCGGGGGAAGGTACGAGCAGTACTTC. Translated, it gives CASSLFGGRYEQYF.

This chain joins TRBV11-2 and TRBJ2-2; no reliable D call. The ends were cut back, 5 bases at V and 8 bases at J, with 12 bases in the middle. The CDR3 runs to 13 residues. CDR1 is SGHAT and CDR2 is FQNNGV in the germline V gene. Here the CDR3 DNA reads TGTGCCAGCAGCACCCAGCCCCCAGGGGAGCTGTTTTTT. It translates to CASSTQPPGELFF.

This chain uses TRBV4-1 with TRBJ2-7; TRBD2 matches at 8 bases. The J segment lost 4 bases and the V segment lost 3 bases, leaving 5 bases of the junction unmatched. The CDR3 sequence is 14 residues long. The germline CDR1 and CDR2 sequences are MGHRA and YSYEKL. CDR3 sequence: CASSQITGGYEQYF. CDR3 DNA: TGCGCCAGCAGCCAGATTACGGGGGGGTACGAGCAGTACTTC.